The next 18 T cell receptor beta chains were all read from a single sample in a study of blood T cell repertoires in COVID-19. Data came from immunoSEQ multiplex PCR; TCRdb stores just in-frame clones and leaves some out. In the table there are about 240,000 clones, about three quarters of which are singletons. The sequenced sample was peripheral blood. These receptors were obtained from a woman at least 80 years old with acute or convalescent COVID-19.

This chain uses TRBV3-1 (or the pseudogene TRBV3-2) with TRBJ1-5; a weak D match, TRBD1 (6 bases). Trimming removed 5 bases at V and 6 bases at J, with 14 bases between. Germline V gene lookup returns CDR1 LGHDT and CDR2 YNNKEL (reference sequence). CDR3 length equals 14 residues. CDR3 bases: TGTGCCAGCAGCTTGCAGACAGGAGGTCAGCCCCAGCATTTT. Encoded protein: CASSLQTGGQPQHF.

This clone appeared a few times. The J gene is TRBJ2-7, the V gene TRBV7-3; tentatively, D is TRBD1 (6 bases). V lost 1 base, J lost 4 bases, and 14 bases lay in between. Germline V CDR1 and CDR2: SGHTA, FQGTGA. The CDR3 is made up of 15 amino acids. The CDR3 DNA sequence: TGTGCCAGCAGCTTAAGGCTTGGACAGCAATACGAGCAGTACTTC. Its translation: CASSLRLGQQYEQYF.

A note on this clone: Other DNA sequences in the sample encode the same CDR3. CDR3 region: CASSLGAGLNTEAFF. DNA for the CDR3: TGCGCCAGCAGCTTGGGTGCGGGTCTGAACACTGAAGCTTTCTTT. This chain links TRBV5-1 with TRBJ1-1; D is unresolved. V gave up 0 bases and J gave up 0 bases, with 9 bases separating them. The CDR3 covers 15 residues. CDR1 and CDR2 (germline): SGHRS, YFSETQ.

The V gene is TRBV5-1, the J gene TRBJ2-3; 9 bases align to TRBD2. Germline CDR1 and CDR2: SGHRS and YFSETQ. There are 21 residues in the CDR3. V shed 0 bases, J shed 0 bases, and the junction held 17 bases outside the gene matches. CDR3: CASSLDPQRGEPRYSTDTQYF. The DNA of the CDR3 is TGCGCCAGCAGCTTGGACCCCCAGCGGGGGGAACCCAGATATAGCACAGATACGCAGTATTTT. Complete variable domain (other parts from reference TRBV5-1 and TRBJ2-3): KAGVTQTPRYLIKTRGQQVTLSCSPISGHRSVSWYQQTPGQGLQFLFEYFSETQRNKGNFPGRFSGRQFSNSRSEMNVSTLELGDSALYLCASSLDPQRGEPRYSTDTQYFGPGTRLTVL.

V and J are TRBV18 and TRBJ2-3; possibly TRBD1 for D (6 bases). Germline V gene data show CDR1 as KGHSH and CDR2 as LQKENI. V was pared by 3 bases and J by 0 bases, with 13 bases between. The CDR3 extends over 16 amino acids. CDR3 sequence: CASSPLGQTSTDTQYF. As DNA, the CDR3 is TGTGCCAGCTCACCGCTAGGACAGACCAGCACAGATACGCAGTATTTT.

This clone was recorded at least ten times. The genes are TRBV12-3 or TRBV12-4 and TRBJ1-2; 8 positions match TRBD1. V shed 6 bases, J shed 7 bases, and the junction held 4 bases outside the gene matches. This CDR3 contains 12 residues. CDR3 nucleotides: TGTGCCAGCAGCCGTGACAGGGGTGGCTACACCTTC. Its protein is CASSRDRGGYTF.

The rearrangement links TRBV5-1 to TRBJ2-7, with 14 bases that match TRBD2. CDR3 length equals 17 residues. CDR1 SGHRS and CDR2 YFSETQ come from the germline V gene. V was clipped by 4 bases and J by 3 bases; unmatched bases: 9. CDR3 sequence: CASSDPGTSGSFYEQYF. As DNA, the CDR3 is TGCGCCAGCAGCGACCCCGGGACTAGCGGGAGTTTCTACGAGCAGTACTTC. Together with reference TRBV5-1 and TRBJ2-7, the CDR3 gives the full variable domain: KAGVTQTPRYLIKTRGQQVTLSCSPISGHRSVSWYQQTPGQGLQFLFEYFSETQRNKGNFPGRFSGRQFSNSRSEMNVSTLELGDSALYLCASSDPGTSGSFYEQYFGPGTRLTVT.

The chain uses TRBV10-3 and TRBJ2-7; perhaps TRBD1 as D (5 bases). This CDR3 is built from 11 residues. CDR1 is ENHRY, CDR2 SYGVKD, per germline. The V end was cut by 6 bases, the J end by 6 bases, with 9 bases between. The CDR3 DNA reads as TGTGCCATCAGCAGGGAAATCGAGCAGTACTTC. It yields the protein CAISREIEQYF.

This chain uses TRBV25-1 with TRBJ2-1; D call uncertain. Germline CDR1 is MGHDK and CDR2 is SYGVNS. V was shortened by 0 bases and J by 10 bases, with 7 bases between the two germline ends. This CDR3 has 12 amino acids. The CDR3 protein is CASSEYPLEQFF. The CDR3 coding sequence is TGTGCCAGCAGTGAATACCCTCTGGAGCAGTTCTTC. The full variable domain, completed using reference TRBV25-1 and TRBJ2-1, is EADIYQTPRYLVIGTGKKITLECSQTMGHDKMYWYQQDPGMELHLIHYSYGVNSTEKGDLSSESTVSRIRTEHFPLTLESARPSHTSQYLCASSEYPLEQFFGPGTRLTVL.

The V gene is TRBV4-2, the J gene TRBJ2-7; possible D gene TRBD1, 6 bases. The V gene's germline CDR1 is LGHNA and CDR2 YNFKEQ. Trimming took off 3 bases at V and 4 bases at J, with 16 bases between the two ends. The CDR3 covers 15 residues. CDR3 sequence (DNA): TGTGCCAGCAGCCACTCTGGGGGCGCCTCGTACGAGCAGTACTTC. Amino acids: CASSHSGGASYEQYF.

V is TRBV6-5 and J is TRBJ2-2; TRBD1 matches 9 bases. J was trimmed by 4 bases and V by 2 bases; bases with no gene match: 5. The CDR3 runs 16 residues. Germline V gene sequence: CDR1 MNHEY, CDR2 SVGAGI. This CDR3 reads CASSYSTGGTTGELFF. CDR3 nucleotide sequence: TGTGCCAGCAGTTACAGTACAGGGGGCACCACCGGGGAGCTGTTTTTT.

The V call is TRBV21-1, the J call TRBJ2-7; no DNA check was done on the table's D call, TRBD1. TRBV21-1 is a recognized pseudogene. The CDR3 spans 15 residues. The CDR3 protein is CASSKRGTGPHEQYF. CDR3 nucleotide sequence: TGTGCCAGCAGCAAAAGGGGGACAGGCCCCCACGAGCAGTACTTC.

The rearrangement links TRBV21-1 to TRBJ1-1; the table's D call TRBD1 went unverified against the DNA. TRBV21-1 is termed a pseudogene. CDR3 length equals 14 residues. The CDR3: CASSSRGQGPEAFF. In nucleotides, the CDR3 is TGTGCCAGCAGCTCCCGTGGACAGGGGCCTGAAGCTTTCTTT.

The chain has TRBV15 and TRBJ1-2, with D possibly TRBD1 on 6 matching bases. The CDR3 runs 15 residues. The ends were cut back, 0 bases at V and 2 bases at J, with 10 bases in the middle. CDR1 and CDR2 (germline): LNHNV, YYDKDF (reference sequence). The CDR3 coding sequence is TGTGCCACCAGCAGAGAAGGGGGTGGGAACTATGGCTACACCTTC. It encodes CATSREGGGNYGYTF. Based on the CDR3 plus reference TRBV15 and TRBJ1-2, the full variable domain is DAMVIQNPRYQVTQFGKPVTLSCSQTLNHNVMYWYQQKSSQAPKLLFHYYDKDFNNEADTPDNFQSRRPNTSFCFLDIRSPGLGDTAMYLCATSREGGGNYGYTFGSGTRLTVV.

This chain links TRBV6-5 with TRBJ2-2; TRBD2 matches at 7 bases. Germline assignment: CDR1 MNHEY and CDR2 SVGAGI. This CDR3 region has 14 residues. J gave up 6 bases and V 10 bases, and 11 bases lay outside the gene matches. The CDR3 reads CATVTSYVAGELFF. The CDR3 DNA sequence: TGTGCCACCGTGACTAGCTACGTTGCCGGGGAGCTGTTTTTT.

This sequence joins TRBV6-1 and TRBJ1-1; 7 positions agree with TRBD1. Germline V gene sequence: CDR1 MNHNS, CDR2 SASEGT. The junction had 9 bases not matched to a gene; V was cut back by 1 base and J by 4 bases. There are 16 residues in the CDR3. This CDR3 reads CASSEGDRVGSTEAFF. CDR3 nucleotides: TGTGCCAGCAGTGAAGGTGACAGGGTCGGATCCACTGAAGCTTTCTTT.

This clone was counted a few times. The J gene is TRBJ1-1, the V gene TRBV7-8; 8 bases match TRBD1. Germline loops: CDR1 SGHVS, CDR2 FQNEAQ. The V and J ends lost 5 bases and 5 bases, in that order; junction bases with no gene match: 10. This CDR3 is 15 amino acids long. CDR3 bases: TGTGCCAGCAGCCCAGGACAGGGAGGGGGGACTGAAGCTTTCTTT. Its protein is CASSPGQGGGTEAFF.

This rearrangement joins TRBV25-1 to TRBJ2-1; possible D gene TRBD2, 6 bases. Germline values: CDR1 MGHDK, CDR2 SYGVNS. V gave up 3 bases and J gave up 5 bases, with 14 bases separating them. This CDR3 spans 15 amino acids. Here the CDR3 reads CASSDPREVNNEQFF. CDR3 DNA: TGTGCCAGCAGTGATCCCAGGGAGGTAAACAATGAGCAGTTCTTC.